Shown below are 24 T cell receptor beta chains from a single sample sequenced in a study of CD8+CD57+ T cells in acquired aplastic anemia. CDR3 and TCR beta VDJ profiling relied on a genomic DNA template. TCRdb recomputed calls from the reads with MiXCR, one row per CDR3 protein. The sample contains more than 150,000 distinct CDR3 sequences, more than 45% of which appear only once. Before being chosen for sequencing, patients had shown CD8+CD57+ cell expansion by flow cytometry. Sequenced: sorted CD4+, CD8+, or CD8+CD57+ T cells (not recorded which) from PBMCs. All receptors come from a human donor with aplastic anemia.

The chain links TRBV29-1 to TRBJ2-7; 9 bases agree with TRBD2. The CDR3 spans 13 residues. CDR1 SQVTM and CDR2 ANQGSEA come from the germline V gene. V lost 4 bases, J lost 5 bases, and 6 bases stayed unmatched. For the CDR3, the DNA is TGCAGCGTTGGTGGCGGGAGGGCCCACGAGCAGTACTTC. Amino acids: CSVGGGRAHEQYF.

This clonotype occurred a few times. CDR3 bases: TGTGCCAGCAGGGGGACAGGGAGTTTCGAGCCCCAGCATTTT. Protein sequence: CASRGTGSFEPQHF. The chain employs TRBV25-1 and TRBJ1-5, with TRBD1 matching over 9 bases. The CDR3 covers 14 residues. Per germline, CDR1 MGHDK and CDR2 SYGVNS. V shed 6 bases and J 8 bases; nucleotides not matched to a gene: 8.

This chain links TRBV10-1 with TRBJ2-5; 7 bases agree with TRBD1. The end of the DNA aligns better with TRBJ2-7, so the J call may be wrong. Germline CDR1 and CDR2: WNHNN and SYGVQD (reference sequence). This CDR3 region has 13 residues. The CDR3 DNA reads as TGCGCCAGCAGTGAGAGACAGGGAGCCGAGCAGTACTTC. It codes for CASSERQGAEQYF.

This clonotype was observed many times. This sequence joins TRBV29-1 and TRBJ2-7; a possible D gene is TRBD2 (6 bases). Looked up from germline, CDR1 is SQVTM and CDR2 is ANQGSEA. The V end was cut by 3 bases, the J end by 3 bases, with 12 bases between. The CDR3 length is 13 residues. CDR3 DNA sequence: TGCAGCGTTGAGGACTACCGAAGCTACGAGCAGTACTTC. Its translation: CSVEDYRSYEQYF.

This clonotype showed up just a few times. V gene TRBV11-3 combines with J gene TRBJ1-6; no reliable D call. The CDR3 sequence is 15 residues long. Germline loops: CDR1 SGHNT, CDR2 YENEEA. V lost 0 bases, J lost 9 bases, and 12 bases lay in between. The CDR3 sequence is CASSLDGAASSPLHF. The DNA for the CDR3 is TGTGCCAGCAGCTTAGATGGAGCCGCAAGTTCACCCCTCCACTTT.

This clonotype was seen a few times. V gene TRBV10-3 combines with J gene TRBJ2-2; D ambiguous. The ends were cut back, 0 bases at V and 1 base at J, with 6 bases in the middle. The CDR3 covers 15 residues. CDR1 and CDR2 (germline): ENHRY, SYGVKD. The CDR3, as DNA: TGTGCCATCAGTGAGTCATCGGTGAACACCGGGGAGCTGTTTTTT. Protein sequence: CAISESSVNTGELFF.

This clonotype has ten or more counts. The chain employs TRBV14 and TRBJ2-7; the match to TRBD2 covers 12 bases. The CDR3 has 16 amino acids. Germline CDR1 is SGHDN and CDR2 is FVKESK. V shed 4 bases and J 1 base; nucleotides not matched to a gene: 5. Written as DNA, the CDR3 is TGTGCCAGCAGCCGCCTGACTAGCGGGGGTTCCTACGAGCAGTACTTC. This encodes CASSRLTSGGSYEQYF. The full variable domain, completed using reference TRBV14 and TRBJ2-7, is EAGVTQFPSHSVIEKGQTVTLRCDPISGHDNLYWYRRVMGKEIKFLLHFVKESKQDESGMPNNRFLAERTGGTYSTLKVQPAELEDSGVYFCASSRLTSGGSYEQYFGPGTRLTVT.

This sequence joins TRBV7-3 and TRBJ1-6; TRBD1 might be the D (5 bases). V was clipped by 1 base and J by 1 base, with 11 bases between them. The V gene's germline CDR1 is SGHTA and CDR2 FQGTGA. This CDR3 contains 17 residues. CDR3 in amino acids: CASSLNGGESYNSPLHF. DNA for the CDR3: TGTGCCAGCAGCTTAAACGGGGGTGAGTCCTATAATTCACCCCTCCACTTT.

The chain links TRBV14 to TRBJ1-2; the D gene is possibly TRBD1 (6 bases). CDR3 length: 15 amino acids. V was cut by 4 bases and J by 2 bases, with 14 bases left in between. Germline CDR1 SGHDN, CDR2 FVKESK. The CDR3 DNA follows: TGTGCCAGCAGCCGATCCTTCAGGGGCAACTATGGCTACACCTTC. Translating it yields CASSRSFRGNYGYTF.

This chain links TRBV20-1 with TRBJ1-2; 10 bases are a match to TRBD1. From germline, CDR1 is DFQATT and CDR2 SNEGSKA (reference sequence). Germline trimming cut 8 bases from V and 8 bases from J; bases unmatched to any gene: 5. The CDR3 extends over 11 amino acids. The CDR3 DNA reads as TGCAGTACCGACAGGGGGCTGGGCTACACCTTC. As protein: CSTDRGLGYTF.

This sequence joins TRBV29-1 and TRBJ1-2; a possible D gene is TRBD1 (5 bases). V was pared by 5 bases and J by 0 bases, with 7 bases between. The CDR3 covers 12 residues. CDR1 is SQVTM, CDR2 ANQGSEA, per germline. CDR3 amino acids: CSVSTANYGYTF. CDR3 DNA sequence: TGCAGCGTTTCGACAGCTAACTATGGCTACACCTTC.

DNA for the CDR3: TGTGCCAGCAGTCGGACAGGTAACTCTGGAAACACCATATATTTT. Its protein product is CASSRTGNSGNTIYF. This chain links TRBV3-1 with TRBJ1-3, with 7 bases matching TRBD1. This CDR3 has 15 amino acids. Germline V CDR1 and CDR2: LGHDT, YNNKEL (reference sequence). V was clipped by 6 bases and J by 0 bases; unmatched bases: 5.

Notes on this clonotype: This may arise from a read error, as a much more abundant clone is one base away. This rearrangement joins TRBV7-2 to TRBJ2-1; D is unresolved. The CDR3 loop spans 13 amino acids. The germline CDR1 and CDR2 sequences are SGHTA and FQGNSA. V was shortened by 1 base and J by 6 bases, with 7 bases between the two germline ends. The CDR3 loop is CASSLEPCNEQFF. CDR3 coding DNA: TGTGCCAGCAGCTTAGAACCCTGCAATGAGCAGTTCTTC.

As concerns this clonotype: A read error may explain this, as a much larger clone is one base away. This chain connects TRBV5-2 to TRBJ2-2; the table calls TRBD2, which could not be checked here. TRBV5-2 is designated a pseudogene. CDR3 length: 17 amino acids. This chain's CDR3 is CASRRGLAGAKGGVLFF. CDR3 nucleotide sequence: TGTGCCAGCAGACGTGGACTAGCGGGAGCGAAGGGCGGGGTGCTGTTTTTT.

This clonotype was counted a few times. This chain uses TRBV29-1 with TRBJ1-2; D remains ambiguous. This CDR3 is 12 amino acids long. Germline values: CDR1 SQVTM, CDR2 ANQGSEA. V shed 2 bases and J shed 7 bases, with 11 bases lying between them. The CDR3 loop is CSVEYFGSGYTF. CDR3 DNA sequence: TGCAGCGTTGAATATTTCGGGTCTGGCTACACCTTC.

The chain employs TRBV7-6 and TRBJ2-2; 8 bases agree with TRBD1. V shed 5 bases and J 16 bases; nucleotides not matched to a gene: 3. CDR1 is SGHVS and CDR2 is FNYEAQ in the germline V gene. The CDR3 sequence is 10 residues long. In DNA form, the CDR3 reads TGTGCCAGCAGCGCAACAGGGGGGTTTTTT. The encoded protein is CASSATGGFF.

The chain combines TRBV15 with TRBJ1-6, with TRBD1 as a possible D gene (5 bases). The CDR3 contains 15 residues. The V and J ends lost 0 bases and 6 bases respectively, with 9 bases between them. Germline loops: CDR1 LNHNV, CDR2 YYDKDF (reference sequence). The CDR3 coding sequence is TGTGCCACCAGCAGAGATCGGGGGGGTAATTCACCCCTCCACTTT. Translating gives CATSRDRGGNSPLHF. The full variable domain, rest sourced from reference TRBV15 and TRBJ1-6, is DAMVIQNPRYQVTQFGKPVTLSCSQTLNHNVMYWYQQKSSQAPKLLFHYYDKDFNNEADTPDNFQSRRPNTSFCFLDIRSPGLGDTAMYLCATSRDRGGNSPLHFGNGTRLTVT.

This chain links TRBV19 with TRBJ2-1; tentatively, D is TRBD1 (5 bases). Germline CDR1 LNHDA, CDR2 SQIVND (reference sequence). The V gene lost 6 bases and the J gene lost 5 bases, with 11 bases spanning the gap. The CDR3 covers 13 residues. As DNA, the CDR3 is TGTGCCAGTAGAAAAGGACAAAACAATGAGCAGTTCTTC. Protein: CASRKGQNNEQFF.

The chain couples TRBV5-1 to TRBJ2-6, with 13 positions matching TRBD2. This CDR3 is built from 16 residues. The germline V gene encodes CDR1 SGHRS and CDR2 YFSETQ. Losses at the gene ends were 7 bases for V and 5 bases for J; bases not matched to a gene: 6. The CDR3, as DNA: TGCGCCAGCGCGGCCGGGACTAGCGGGAGGGCCAACGTCCTGACTTTC. Residues: CASAAGTSGRANVLTF.

The sample holds many counts of this clonotype. The genes are TRBV7-8 and TRBJ2-7; D call uncertain. V was pared by 1 base and J by 0 bases, with 10 bases between. Germline V gene lookup returns CDR1 SGHVS and CDR2 FQNEAQ. The CDR3 covers 15 residues. DNA for the CDR3: TGTGCCAGCAGCTTAGGACCAACCGGCTCCTACGAGCAGTACTTC. Translated, it gives CASSLGPTGSYEQYF.

The chain has TRBV2 and TRBJ2-1; TRBD2 is a possible D gene (6 bases). The germline V and J ends were trimmed by 3 bases and 0 bases, with 12 bases remaining between them. This CDR3 region has 16 residues. Germline CDR1 and CDR2: SNHLY and FYNNEI. The CDR3 DNA is TGTGCCAGCAGTGACCCCGGGAGACACTCCTACAATGAGCAGTTCTTC. This translates into CASSDPGRHSYNEQFF.

V is TRBV25-1 and J is TRBJ2-1; D call uncertain. Per germline, CDR1 MGHDK and CDR2 SYGVNS. This CDR3 has 14 amino acids. The V and J ends lost 6 bases and 3 bases respectively, with 12 bases between them. CDR3 sequence: CASSLAGYYNEQFF. DNA for the CDR3: TGTGCCAGCAGCCTGGCCGGATACTACAATGAGCAGTTCTTC.

The chain has TRBV6-2 or TRBV6-3 and TRBJ2-3; D remains unclear. Deletions cut 3 bases from V and 3 bases from J, with 16 bases between. The CDR3 spans 16 residues. Germline assignment: CDR1 MNHEY and CDR2 SVGEGT. The CDR3 nucleotides read TGTGCCAGCAGTTATAGTCGGCAAGTCGGGACAGATACGCAGTATTTT. Protein: CASSYSRQVGTDTQYF.

This clonotype occurred many times. The chain recombines TRBV20-1 with TRBJ2-1, with D uncertain. Trimming removed 0 bases from V and 8 bases from J, with 17 bases in between. The germline CDR1 and CDR2 sequences are DFQATT and SNEGSKA (reference sequence). The CDR3 is 15 amino acids. The CDR3 DNA sequence: TGCAGTGCTAGAGACCCGGCCTCCGGCCAGGATGAGCAGTTCTTC. Translating it yields CSARDPASGQDEQFF.